The T cell receptor (beta chain) under discussion was sequenced for a study of T cell responses to AZD1222 COVID-19 vaccine. The CDR3 loop spans 13 amino acids. Germline CDR1 is MNHEY and CDR2 is SMNVEV (reference sequence). The germline V and J ends were trimmed by 3 bases and 7 bases, with 10 bases remaining between them. TCRdb's table, derived via immunoSEQ multiplex PCR, lists solely in-frame clones and lacks some. The sample includes about 170,000 clones, over 85% of them seen just once. Study-level findings and limits: The peak T cell response came first, and repertoires were sampled only after it. Baseline seropositivity occurred in only a handful of AZD1222 recipients. Donor demographics were predominantly white British with a female majority; clonal diversity may be underestimated.

This clone was picked up one time. Its specificity is not known. The sequence was obtained from an adult in good health. This specimen was peripheral blood, taken on day 0 of AZD1222 vaccination. This chain uses TRBV27 with TRBJ2-1; D is undetermined. The CDR3 loop is CASSLGPGNEQFF. The CDR3 DNA sequence: TGTGCCAGCAGTTTGGGTCCCGGAAATGAGCAGTTCTTC.